This is a list of T cell receptor beta chains from one sample in a study of blood T cells in healthy people across ages. TCRdb passed the 5' RACE reads through MiXCR, listing each CDR3 protein once. The table lists hundreds of thousands of distinct CDR3 sequences, 52% of them singletons. Source material: blood. The receptors were gathered from an elderly woman in good health. Both conserved end residues are part of each CDR3. A D gene is named only where the DNA matches it firmly. Size tells how often a clone was seen (once, few, many) or the class of an expanded clone, and some rows leave it out.

abundance	v_gene	d_gene	j_gene	CDR3aa	CDR3nt
many	TRBV12-3/TRBV12-4	NA	TRBJ2-6	CASSYTSEGANVLTF	TGTGCCAGCAGTTATACTTCGGAGGGGGCCAACGTCCTGACTTTC
few	TRBV20-1	NA	TRBJ2-3	CSASRGRGEDTQYF	TGCAGTGCTAGCCGGGGCAGGGGGGAAGATACGCAGTATTTT
few	TRBV18	NA	TRBJ1-4	CASSPSWEKLFF	TGTGCCAGCTCACCCAGTTGGGAAAAACTGTTTTTT
NA	TRBV7-9	TRBD2	TRBJ2-1	CASSPRRSGAKETQFF	TGTGCCAGCAGCCCTCGGAGAAGCGGGGCCAAAGAGACCCAGTTCTTC
NA	TRBV29-1	TRBD2	TRBJ2-3	CSVDLRGAGSTDTQYF	TGCAGCGTTGACCTTAGGGGAGCGGGGAGCACAGATACGCAGTATTTT
many	TRBV12-3/TRBV12-4	NA	TRBJ1-2	CASSRVYGYTF	TGTGCCAGCAGTAGGGTTTATGGCTACACCTTC
many	TRBV5-1	NA	TRBJ2-5	CASSLGGAQETQYF	TGTGCCAGCAGCTTAGGTGGGGCCCAAGAGACCCAGTACTTC
few	TRBV24-1	TRBD2	TRBJ2-1	CATSDSGTSGGRAEQFF	TGTGCCACCAGTGATTCCGGGACTAGCGGGGGCAGAGCAGAGCAGTTCTTC
NA	TRBV4-1	TRBD1	TRBJ1-4	CASSQVPGGDEKLFF	TGCGCCAGCAGCCAAGTACCAGGGGGTGATGAAAAACTGTTTTTT
NA	TRBV30	TRBD1	TRBJ1-4	CAWSVNRGGEKLFF	TGTGCCTGGAGTGTAAACAGGGGGGGTGAAAAACTGTTTTTT
NA	TRBV29-1	NA	TRBJ1-2	CSVEGHNYGYTF	TGCAGCGTTGAGGGACACAACTATGGCTACACCTTC
few	TRBV6-5	NA	TRBJ2-2	CASSYSRGTISGELFF	TGTGCCAGCAGTTACTCGAGGGGGACTATTTCCGGGGAGCTGTTTTTT
NA	TRBV5-1	NA	TRBJ2-3	CASSSEAGPNTQYF	TGCGCCAGCAGCTCCGAGGCAGGGCCAAATACGCAGTATTTT
once	TRBV20-1	TRBD2	TRBJ2-2	CSARAASGGAGTGELFF	TGCAGTGCTAGAGCGGCTAGCGGGGGGGCAGGCACCGGGGAGCTGTTTTTT
many	TRBV7-2	NA	TRBJ1-2	CASSLEVLGGYTF	TGTGCCAGCAGCTTAGAGGTCCTTGGAGGCTACACCTTC
NA	TRBV5-1	TRBD2	TRBJ2-1	CASSSLSGSSYNEQFF	TGCGCCAGCAGCTCCCTTAGCGGGAGCTCCTACAATGAGCAGTTCTTC
once	TRBV2	TRBD1	TRBJ2-7	CASSQGGRSYEQYF	TGTGCCAGCAGCCAAGGGGGCAGGTCCTACGAGCAGTACTTC
NA	TRBV5-1	TRBD1	TRBJ2-1	CASSHRGPPQETQFF	TGCGCCAGCAGCCACAGGGGACCCCCCCAAGAGACCCAGTTCTTC
many	TRBV24-1	NA	TRBJ2-3	CATSDPGTYTDTQYF	TGTGCCACCAGTGATCCGGGGACCTACACAGATACGCAGTATTTT
few	TRBV3-1	TRBD1	TRBJ1-1	CASSQLTGDAFF	TGTGCCAGCAGCCAGTTGACAGGGGACGCTTTCTTT
many	TRBV7-2	TRBD2	TRBJ2-3	CASSLVGTSGHTDTQYF	TGTGCCAGCAGCTTAGTGGGGACTAGCGGGCACACAGATACGCAGTATTTT
many	TRBV20-1	NA	TRBJ2-3	CSATGEGIDTQYF	TGCAGTGCTACGGGAGAGGGAATAGATACGCAGTATTTT
many	TRBV7-9	NA	TRBJ2-7	CASSARQATYEQYF	TGTGCCAGCAGCGCCAGACAGGCAACCTACGAGCAGTACTTC
few	TRBV5-1	TRBD1	TRBJ1-5	CASSLGTGVEGNQPQHF	TGCGCCAGCAGCCTTGGGACAGGGGTGGAGGGCAATCAGCCCCAGCATTTT
many	TRBV29-1	NA	TRBJ2-5	CSVGGQKETQYF	TGCAGCGTTGGCGGACAGAAAGAGACCCAGTACTTC
many	TRBV5-5	NA	TRBJ2-1	CASRRPGARYNEQFF	TGTGCCAGCAGACGACCAGGGGCTCGGTACAATGAGCAGTTCTTC
many	TRBV28	NA	TRBJ2-7	CASSPAGYEQYF	TGTGCCAGCAGCCCTGCAGGCTACGAGCAGTACTTC
many	TRBV5-1	TRBD2	TRBJ2-7	CASSPTAGSYEQYF	TGCGCCAGCAGCCCAACAGCGGGGTCCTACGAGCAGTACTTC
many	TRBV12-3/TRBV12-4	NA	TRBJ1-5	CASSQLDINQPQHF	TGTGCCAGCAGCCAACTAGACATCAATCAGCCCCAGCATTTT
NA	TRBV5-1	NA	TRBJ1-4	CASSQDPITNEKLFF	TGCGCCAGCAGCCAAGACCCCATAACTAATGAAAAACTGTTTTTT
NA	TRBV20-1	NA	TRBJ1-4	CSARGHGGNEKLFF	TGCAGTGCTAGAGGTCACGGCGGGAATGAAAAACTGTTTTTT
NA	TRBV12-3/TRBV12-4	NA	TRBJ2-7	CASSPQEGSVYEQYF	TGTGCCAGCAGTCCCCAGGAGGGTTCGGTGTACGAGCAGTACTTC
NA	TRBV3-1	TRBD1	TRBJ2-3	CASSQLDRGNTQYF	TGTGCCAGCAGCCAACTGGACAGGGGGAATACGCAGTATTTT
NA	TRBV3-1	TRBD1	TRBJ1-2	CASSQDRGLGYTF	TGTGCCAGCAGCCAGGACAGGGGGCTTGGCTACACCTTC
many	TRBV6-1	TRBD1	TRBJ1-2	CASSEETGGLIFNYGYTF	TGTGCCAGCAGTGAAGAGACAGGGGGATTAATATTTAACTATGGCTACACCTTC
NA	TRBV10-3	TRBD2	TRBJ2-1	CATGTSESSYNEQFF	TGTGCCACCGGGACTAGCGAGAGCTCCTACAATGAGCAGTTCTTC
many	TRBV24-1	NA	TRBJ2-1	CATSDRPFTEQFF	TGTGCCACCAGTGATCGACCCTTCACTGAGCAGTTCTTC
NA	TRBV25-1	TRBD2	TRBJ2-7	CASAGLADSYEQYF	TGTGCCAGCGCGGGACTAGCGGATTCCTACGAGCAGTACTTC
many	TRBV28	TRBD2	TRBJ2-5	CASSLLGGSQETQYF	TGTGCCAGCAGCTTATTAGGCGGGAGCCAAGAGACCCAGTACTTC
NA	TRBV20-1	TRBD2	TRBJ2-7	CSAQAGDEQYF	TGCAGTGCTCAGGCGGGGGACGAGCAGTACTTC
NA	TRBV24-1	TRBD1	TRBJ1-4	CATSGATGEEKLFF	TGTGCCACCAGTGGCGCCACAGGGGAAGAAAAACTGTTTTTT
NA	TRBV28	NA	TRBJ1-1	CASSFSEGAMNTEAFF	TGTGCCAGCAGTTTCTCGGAAGGTGCGATGAACACTGAAGCTTTCTTT
NA	TRBV14	NA	TRBJ2-1	CASSRGHGYNEQFF	TGTGCCAGCAGCCGCGGACACGGCTACAATGAGCAGTTCTTC
NA	TRBV6-1	NA	TRBJ1-6	CASSGTRTNNSPLHF	TGTGCCAGCAGCGGGACCAGGACCAACAATTCACCCCTCCACTTT
NA	TRBV6-6	NA	TRBJ2-6	CASSPTGISGANVLTF	TGTGCCAGCAGTCCCACAGGCATCTCTGGGGCCAACGTCCTGACTTTC
NA	TRBV20-1	NA	TRBJ1-5	CSAIGTSSNQPQHF	TGCAGTGCCATAGGGACTTCCAGCAATCAGCCCCAGCATTTT
NA	TRBV27	NA	TRBJ2-3	CASSLSADTDTQYF	TGTGCCAGCAGTTTATCGGCGGACACAGATACGCAGTATTTT
few	TRBV3-1	TRBD2	TRBJ2-1	CASSQGLLAGGLYNEQFF	TGTGCCAGCAGCCAAGGGCTCTTAGCGGGGGGCCTTTACAATGAGCAGTTCTTC
few	TRBV14	TRBD2	TRBJ2-1	CASSQRTGLAYNEQFF	TGTGCCAGCAGCCAGAGAACGGGACTAGCCTACAATGAGCAGTTCTTC
NA	TRBV20-1	NA	TRBJ1-1	CSAREGTFTEAFF	TGCAGTGCTAGAGAAGGGACTTTCACTGAAGCTTTCTTT
few	TRBV5-1	TRBD2	TRBJ2-3	CASSLQPAGGTDTQYF	TGCGCCAGCAGCTTGCAGCCAGCGGGAGGCACAGATACGCAGTATTTT